Listed below are T cell receptor beta chains from one sample, sequenced in a study of PD-1 blockade in mismatch repair-deficient tumors. Method: immunoSEQ multiplex PCR; TCRdb's copy keeps in-frame clones and lacks some. The sample has tens of thousands of clones; roughly 80% are singletons. This specimen was peripheral blood, taken 44 weeks after starting pembrolizumab. The receptors shown here come from an adult with mismatch repair-deficient cancer. Each CDR3 is given with its conserved first and last residue. The D gene is left open where the match is weak. Clone size is not always given. Where it is, it says once, few, many or a class for expanded clones.

v_call,d_call,clone_size,j_call,cdr3_nt,cdr3_aa
TRBV7-8,NA,NA,TRBJ1-5,TGTGCCAGCAGCTCCCGAGGATATAGCAATCAGCCCCAGCATTTT,CASSSRGYSNQPQHF
TRBV11-2,NA,NA,TRBJ2-7,TGTGCCAGCAGCTTAGTAGCGGCTAGCTCCTACGAGCAGTACTTC,CASSLVAASSYEQYF
TRBV7-2,NA,NA,TRBJ2-7,TGTGCCAGCAGCTTCCACGACAGATTCTCCTACGAGCAGTACTTC,CASSFHDRFSYEQYF
TRBV10-3,NA,NA,TRBJ1-1,TGTGCCATCAGTGGACAAATGAACACTGAAGCTTTCTTT,CAISGQMNTEAFF
TRBV27,NA,NA,TRBJ1-1,TGTGCCAGCAGCTATCGCGCGAGCACTGAAGCTTTCTTT,CASSYRASTEAFF
TRBV30,NA,NA,TRBJ2-1,TGTGCCTGGAATACAAAGAACTCCTACAATGAGCAGTTCTTC,CAWNTKNSYNEQFF
TRBV12-5,TRBD2,once,TRBJ2-7,TGTGCTAGTGGTTTGGTACTAGCGGGAGGGCCAGGTTACGAGCAGTACTTC,CASGLVLAGGPGYEQYF
TRBV2,TRBD2,NA,TRBJ2-3,TGTGCCAGCAGTTGGACTAGCTCAGATACGCAGTATTTT,CASSWTSSDTQYF
TRBV27,NA,NA,TRBJ2-2,TGTGCCACCGCGTTAGGGTCATCCGCCGGGGAGCTGTTTTTT,CATALGSSAGELFF
TRBV19,NA,NA,TRBJ1-1,TGTGCCAGTAATAGTCAGGCCAGGGGGAACACTGAAGCTTTCTTT,CASNSQARGNTEAFF
TRBV23-1,NA,once,TRBJ2-7,TGCGCCAGCACTCCTCAGGGGAACAACGAGCAGTACTTC,CASTPQGNNEQYF
TRBV5-4,NA,NA,TRBJ2-6,TGTGCCAGCAGCTTAGGGGCTGGGGCCAACGTCCTGACTTTC,CASSLGAGANVLTF
TRBV5-4,NA,NA,TRBJ2-3,TGTGCCAGCAGCTTTAGCGGACTGGAGGCAGATACGCAGTATTTT,CASSFSGLEADTQYF
TRBV5-6,TRBD2,NA,TRBJ2-5,TGTGCCAGCAGCTTGCGAGCGGGGTACCAAGAGACCCAGTACTTC,CASSLRAGYQETQYF
TRBV5-6,NA,NA,TRBJ1-5,TGTGCCAGCAGCTTGGTGGATAGCAATCAGCCCCAGCATTTT,CASSLVDSNQPQHF
TRBV6-6,NA,NA,TRBJ2-3,TGTGCCAGTTCTAGTAACACAGATACGCAGTATTTT,CASSSNTDTQYF
TRBV6-6,NA,NA,TRBJ1-3,TGTGCCAGCAGCCCAACATGGGACTCTGGAAACACCATATATTTT,CASSPTWDSGNTIYF
TRBV7-2,TRBD2,NA,TRBJ2-2,TGTGCCAGCAGCGCTGCGGGAGGAGGCGGGGAGCTGTTTTTT,CASSAAGGGGELFF
TRBV9,TRBD2,NA,TRBJ2-1,TGTGCCAGCGGAGCGGGAGGCTCCTACAATGAGCAGTTCTTC,CASGAGGSYNEQFF
TRBV6-1,NA,NA,TRBJ1-1,TGTGCCAGCAGACAAGGGGTTGATGAAGCTTTCTTT,CASRQGVDEAFF
TRBV9,NA,NA,TRBJ2-2,TGTGCCAGCAGCGTATCGCCCGGGACGAACACCGGGGAGCTGTTTTTT,CASSVSPGTNTGELFF
TRBV11-3,NA,NA,TRBJ2-2,TGTGCCAGCAGCTTACATCTAGACACCGGGGAGCTGTTTTTT,CASSLHLDTGELFF
TRBV7-8,TRBD2,NA,TRBJ2-3,TGTGCCAGCAGCTTTCTAGCGGAACGCACAGATACGCAGTATTTT,CASSFLAERTDTQYF
TRBV28,NA,few,TRBJ1-5,TGTGCCAGCAGTTTAAGGGATGGGCATCAGCCCCAGCATTTT,CASSLRDGHQPQHF
TRBV7-9,NA,once,TRBJ1-2,TGTGCCAGCAGCTTAGAGAGAACGGGCCCCTGGAACTATGGCTACACCTTC,CASSLERTGPWNYGYTF
TRBV6-6,NA,NA,TRBJ2-5,TGTGCCAGCAGTTATGCGGGTGGGCGTGAGACCCAGTACTTC,CASSYAGGRETQYF
TRBV28,TRBD1,few,TRBJ1-2,TGTGCCAGCAGTCCGACAGGGGCTTATGGCTACACCTTC,CASSPTGAYGYTF
TRBV6-1,NA,NA,TRBJ2-5,TGTGCCAGCAGTCCCCGGGACATGGGCCCGGGGACCCAGTACTTC,CASSPRDMGPGTQYF
TRBV18,TRBD1,NA,TRBJ1-5,TGTGCCAGCTCACCAGGGGACAGGGCTGGTCAGCCCCAGCATTTT,CASSPGDRAGQPQHF
TRBV18,TRBD1,NA,TRBJ1-1,TGTGCCAGCTCACGAGGACAGGGGGCGTGGGCGAATCTTGAAGCTTTCTTT,CASSRGQGAWANLEAFF
TRBV9,TRBD2,once,TRBJ2-3,TGTGCCAGCAGCGTAGCTATAGCGGGACCCCGCACAGATACGCAGTATTTT,CASSVAIAGPRTDTQYF
TRBV7-6,TRBD2,once,TRBJ2-3,TGTGCCAGCAGCTCTGGACTAGCGGACACAGATACGCAGTATTTT,CASSSGLADTDTQYF
TRBV5-8,NA,NA,TRBJ2-1,TGTGCCAGCAGCCTTGGTGCCAGCGACTACAATGAGCAGTTCTTC,CASSLGASDYNEQFF
TRBV11-2,NA,NA,TRBJ2-1,TGTGCCAGCAGCTTAGGCAGCTACAATGAGCAGTTCTTC,CASSLGSYNEQFF
TRBV19,TRBD2,NA,TRBJ2-7,TGTGCCAGTAGTTCCGCTAGCGGCTCCTACGAGCAGTACTTC,CASSSASGSYEQYF
TRBV5-1,NA,NA,TRBJ1-2,TGCGCCAGCAGTCCGGACACCGCTAACTATGGCTACACCTTC,CASSPDTANYGYTF
TRBV6-5,NA,NA,TRBJ2-7,TGTGCCAGCAGTCCCGGGTTGGGGTCCTACGAGCAGTACTTC,CASSPGLGSYEQYF
TRBV29-1,NA,NA,TRBJ1-2,TGCAGCGTTGAAGTGGGGGGAGGCAACTATGGCTACACCTTC,CSVEVGGGNYGYTF
TRBV7-9,NA,NA,TRBJ1-5,TGTGCCAGCAGCTTAGGCAGGGGTCAGCCCCAGCATTTT,CASSLGRGQPQHF
TRBV7-9,TRBD1,NA,TRBJ1-4,TGTGCCAGCAGCCTTAAGACAGGGGCCAGTAGGGAAAAACTGTTTTTT,CASSLKTGASREKLFF
TRBV20-1,NA,NA,TRBJ1-1,TGCAGTGCTATCGACAGCTATGAAGCTTTCTTT,CSAIDSYEAFF
TRBV21-1,NA,NA,TRBJ1-5,TGTGCCAGCAGCAAAGGGGACAGGGTTAATCAGCCCCAGCATTTT,CASSKGDRVNQPQHF
TRBV7-3,NA,NA,TRBJ1-1,TGTGCCAGCAGCTTAGGAGGGGACGGCACTGAAGCTTTCTTT,CASSLGGDGTEAFF
TRBV5-1,NA,NA,TRBJ1-1,TGCGCCAGCAAGTCATTAAACATGAACACTGAAGCTTTCTTT,CASKSLNMNTEAFF
TRBV5-6,TRBD2,NA,TRBJ2-3,TGTGCCAGCAGCCCGGGACTAGCGGGGATGAGCACAGATACGCAGTATTTT,CASSPGLAGMSTDTQYF
TRBV4-1,NA,NA,TRBJ2-5,TGCGCCAGCAGCCAAGTAACCTGGCTGGAGACCCAGTACTTC,CASSQVTWLETQYF
TRBV5-6,NA,NA,TRBJ2-7,TGTGCCAGCAGCCCCGGTGGGGCAGGGCTCTCCTACGAGCAGTACTTC,CASSPGGAGLSYEQYF
TRBV14,NA,NA,TRBJ1-1,TGTGCCAGCAGCCAGTACAGGGAGAACACTGAAGCTTTCTTT,CASSQYRENTEAFF
TRBV19,TRBD2,few,TRBJ2-3,TGTGCCAGTAGTCCGGGGACTAGCGGGAGAAAAGGTTATCGCACAGATACGCAGTATTTT,CASSPGTSGRKGYRTDTQYF
TRBV5-1,TRBD2,NA,TRBJ2-2,TGCGCCAGCAGCTTGAGGTCCCTAGCGGGAGCTACCACCGGGGAGCTGTTTTTT,CASSLRSLAGATTGELFF
TRBV19,NA,NA,TRBJ1-1,TGTGCCAGTAGTAATATCTTTAGTAACACTGAAGCTTTCTTT,CASSNIFSNTEAFF
TRBV27,NA,NA,TRBJ2-5,TGTGCCAGCAGTTTATCGAGCCAAGAGACCCAGTACTTC,CASSLSSQETQYF
TRBV18,NA,NA,TRBJ1-2,TGTGCCAGCTCACCAGGACAGCTCTATGGCTACACCTTC,CASSPGQLYGYTF
TRBV13,NA,once,TRBJ2-1,TGTGCCAGCAGCTTAGCAGAATACAATGAGCAGTTCTTC,CASSLAEYNEQFF